Reported below is one T cell receptor beta chain. Its antigen is undetermined. V lost 3 bases to trimming and J lost 7 bases; unmatched junction nucleotides: 3. The CDR3 is 15 residues long. Germline V lookup: CDR1 MNHNS, CDR2 SASEGT. The data derive from a study of T cell responses to AZD1222 COVID-19 vaccine. Study-level results: Dominant at 160-218 and 743-854, vaccine-associated CD4 TCRs also spanned spike.

Repertoires were generated with immunoSEQ multiplex PCR, while TCRdb's copy carries only in-frame clones and drops some. This sample has 150,000 to 200,000 clones, with 85% to 90% found just once. This receptor was identified in an adult who received the AZD1222 COVID-19 vaccine. The V and J genes are TRBV6-1 and TRBJ1-6; 10 bases are shared with TRBD1. The sequenced sample was peripheral blood, obtained 28 days after the second AZD1222 dose. CDR3 protein: CASSERTGGNSPLHF. The CDR3 nucleotides read TGTGCCAGCAGTGAGCGGACAGGGGGAAATTCACCCCTCCACTTT.